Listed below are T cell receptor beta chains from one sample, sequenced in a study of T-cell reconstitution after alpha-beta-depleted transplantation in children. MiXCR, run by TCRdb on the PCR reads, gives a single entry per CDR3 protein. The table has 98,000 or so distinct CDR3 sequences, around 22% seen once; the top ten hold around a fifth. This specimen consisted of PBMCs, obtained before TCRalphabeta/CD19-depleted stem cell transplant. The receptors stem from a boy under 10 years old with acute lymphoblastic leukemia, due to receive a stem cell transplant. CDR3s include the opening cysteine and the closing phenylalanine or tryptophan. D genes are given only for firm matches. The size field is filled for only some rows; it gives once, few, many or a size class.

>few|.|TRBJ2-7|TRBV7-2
TGTGCCAGCAGCCCAAAACAGGCTAGCTCCTACGAGCAGTACTTC
CASSPKQASSYEQYF
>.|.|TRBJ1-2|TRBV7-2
TGTGCCAGCAGCTTAGCGACCGAGGCAATCTATGGCTACACCTTC
CASSLATEAIYGYTF
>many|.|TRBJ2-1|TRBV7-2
TGTGCCAGCAGCTTATCAGATTATGAGCAGTTCTTC
CASSLSDYEQFF
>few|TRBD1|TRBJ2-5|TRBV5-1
TGCGCCAGCAGCGTAGGGGCCGGGACAGAAGAGACCCAGTACTTC
CASSVGAGTEETQYF
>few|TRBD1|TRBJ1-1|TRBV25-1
TGTGCCAGCAGTGAATACGGAGACAGGGGGGAACACACTGAAGCTTTCTTT
CASSEYGDRGEHTEAFF
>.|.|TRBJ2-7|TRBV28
TGTGCCAGCAGTCCACAGTACGAGCAGTACTTC
CASSPQYEQYF
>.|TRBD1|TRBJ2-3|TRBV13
TGTGCCAGCAGCTTAGGCGGACAGGTCACAGATACGCAGTATTTT
CASSLGGQVTDTQYF
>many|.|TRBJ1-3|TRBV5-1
TGCGCCAGCAGCTTGGGACAGTATGGAAACACCATATATTTT
CASSLGQYGNTIYF
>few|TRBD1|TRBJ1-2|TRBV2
TGTGCCAGCAACCCGGACAGGGATGGCTACACCTTC
CASNPDRDGYTF
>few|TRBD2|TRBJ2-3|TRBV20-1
TGCAGTGCTAGAGCGGGGACTAGCGGCTTCACAGATACGCAGTATTTT
CSARAGTSGFTDTQYF
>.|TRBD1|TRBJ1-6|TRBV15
TGTGCCACCAACAGGGGGGACCGGCCTAATTCACCCCTCCACTTT
CATNRGDRPNSPLHF
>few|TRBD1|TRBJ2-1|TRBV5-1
TGCGCCAGCAGCACCGACAGGGTGTACAATGAGCAGTTCTTC
CASSTDRVYNEQFF
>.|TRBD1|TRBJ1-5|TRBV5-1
TGCGCCAGCAGCGTCGGACAGGAGGATCAGCCCCAGCATTTT
CASSVGQEDQPQHF
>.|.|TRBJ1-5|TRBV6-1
TGTGCCAGCAGTGACAGCAATCAGCCCCAGCATTTT
CASSDSNQPQHF
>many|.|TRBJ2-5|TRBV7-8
TGTGCCAGCAGCTTAGCGGACCCAGGGGTGACAGAGACCCAGTACTTC
CASSLADPGVTETQYF
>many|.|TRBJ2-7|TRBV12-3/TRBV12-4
TGTGCCAGCAGACCCGGGACTGCTTACGAGCAGTACTTC
CASRPGTAYEQYF
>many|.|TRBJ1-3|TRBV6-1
TGTGCCAGCAGGATCACGTTCTCTGGAAACACCATATATTTT
CASRITFSGNTIYF
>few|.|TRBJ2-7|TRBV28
TGTGCCAGCAGGTTAGGGGGGGAGAACGAGCAGTACTTC
CASRLGGENEQYF
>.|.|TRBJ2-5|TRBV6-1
TGTGCCAGCAGCCGGGAGCAGGGGATGAAGACCCAGTACTTC
CASSREQGMKTQYF
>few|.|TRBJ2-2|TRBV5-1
TGCGCCAGCAGCGCCTCAAGGAACACCGGGGAGCTGTTTTTT
CASSASRNTGELFF
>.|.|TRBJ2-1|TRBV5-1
TGCGCCAGCATTGATACTGCGAAATACAATGAGCAGTTCTTC
CASIDTAKYNEQFF
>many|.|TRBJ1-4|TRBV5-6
TGTGCCAGCAGCTTGCCGGGCGGTGAAAAACTGTTTTTT
CASSLPGGEKLFF